The rows below give T cell receptor beta chains drawn from one sample of a study of blood T cell repertoires in COVID-19. Using immunoSEQ multiplex PCR, the repertoire was profiled, and TCRdb retains in-frame clones only, with some absent. The table lists a few hundred thousand clones, over 75% of them singletons. Input material: peripheral blood. Receptor source: a woman in her 30s with COVID-19, enrolled during active disease. Each CDR3 is given with its conserved first and last residue. A D gene is named only where the DNA matches it firmly. Not all rows give a size; the values are once, few, many and, for expanded clones, a class.

CDR3nt	CDR3aa	d_gene	v_gene	abundance	j_gene
TGCGCCAGCAGCTCCAAAAGCGGGAGTTACGAGCAGTACTTC	CASSSKSGSYEQYF	TRBD2	TRBV5-1	-	TRBJ2-7
TGTGCCAGTAGTATAGCCAGAAATAGCAATCAGCCCCAGCATTTT	CASSIARNSNQPQHF	-	TRBV19	-	TRBJ1-5
TGTGCCAGCAGTTCTACGACAGGGGAGTGGGAGACCCAGTACTTC	CASSSTTGEWETQYF	TRBD1	TRBV6-2/TRBV6-3	-	TRBJ2-5
TGTGCCACCAGTGATGCGGGACGGATCCAAGAGACCCAGTACTTC	CATSDAGRIQETQYF	-	TRBV24-1	-	TRBJ2-5
TGTGCCAGCAGCCTTGATGGCCCGGAGGGCACTGAAGCTTTCTTT	CASSLDGPEGTEAFF	-	TRBV28	-	TRBJ1-1
TGTGCCAGCAGTTACGATGCGGCGGGAGTATCCGAGCAGTACTTC	CASSYDAAGVSEQYF	TRBD2	TRBV6-2/TRBV6-3	-	TRBJ2-7
TGTGCCAGTAGTGCCGCAGGACAGGGGTATGAAAAACTGTTTTTT	CASSAAGQGYEKLFF	TRBD1	TRBV19	-	TRBJ1-4
TGCGCCAGCAGCCGTGATGGGACAGGGAATGGCTACACCTTC	CASSRDGTGNGYTF	TRBD1	TRBV5-1	-	TRBJ1-2
TGTGCCTGGAGCCCGGACAGGGATCAGCCCCAGCATTTT	CAWSPDRDQPQHF	TRBD1	TRBV30	-	TRBJ1-5
TGTGCCACCGCAAAGGGTGGGAGCTCGACTGGAAACACCATATATTTT	CATAKGGSSTGNTIYF	-	TRBV19	-	TRBJ1-3
TGTGCCAGCAGCCAAGTGCCCAGGGGGATAGACACTGAAGCTTTCTTT	CASSQVPRGIDTEAFF	TRBD1	TRBV3-1/TRBV3-2	-	TRBJ1-1
TGTGCCAGTCACCCGGGACAGGGTCGCTCCTATAATTCACCCCTCCACTTT	CASHPGQGRSYNSPLHF	TRBD1	TRBV27	-	TRBJ1-6
TGTGCCAGCAGTTGGTGGGGCGATAATTCACCCCTCCACTTT	CASSWWGDNSPLHF	-	TRBV27	-	TRBJ1-6
TGTGCCAGCAGCGCGAGGACTGCTTATAGCAATCAGCCCCAGCATTTT	CASSARTAYSNQPQHF	-	TRBV7-8	-	TRBJ1-5
TGTGCCAGCAGTTTACGGGGGACAGATACGCAGTATTTT	CASSLRGTDTQYF	-	TRBV28	once	TRBJ2-3
TGTGCCAGCAGCTTAGTCCCAGGGGGGGCCAACGTCCTGACTTTC	CASSLVPGGANVLTF	-	TRBV11-2	-	TRBJ2-6
TGTGCCAGCAGCACAAGCGGGAGGTTGCACAATGAGCAGTTCTTC	CASSTSGRLHNEQFF	TRBD2	TRBV7-9	-	TRBJ2-1
TGTGCCAGTTGGGGAGGGAGGTACACTGAAGCTTTCTTT	CASWGGRYTEAFF	-	TRBV19	-	TRBJ1-1
TGTGCCAGCAGTCCGAGGGACTTTTACAATGAGCAGTTCTTC	CASSPRDFYNEQFF	-	TRBV6-5	-	TRBJ2-1
TGTGCCAGTAGTATCAGCCCCTCCAGACTTGCGGTCAGGGTGTTGGCTTACAATGAGCAGTTCTTC	CASSISPSRLAVRVLAYNEQFF	-	TRBV19	-	TRBJ2-1
TGTGCCAGCAGCTTAAGAGGGAGCTCCTATAATTCACCCCTCCACTTT	CASSLRGSSYNSPLHF	-	TRBV7-8	-	TRBJ1-6
TGTGCCAGCAGCCAACGGACCGGGACTAGCGGGAGGAATGAGCAGTTCTTC	CASSQRTGTSGRNEQFF	TRBD2	TRBV4-2	-	TRBJ2-1
TGCGCCAGCAGTGAGTCAGGAGGAGAGCCAGATACGCAGTATTTT	CASSESGGEPDTQYF	-	TRBV10-2	-	TRBJ2-3
TGTGCCAGCAGTCTAACGATATCACCCCTCCACTTT	CASSLTISPLHF	-	TRBV28	-	TRBJ1-6
TGCGCCAGCAGCTTGGGGACAGGGATACGGGACACTGAAGCTTTCTTT	CASSLGTGIRDTEAFF	TRBD1	TRBV5-1	once	TRBJ1-1
TGTGCCAGCAGTCCCCAAATGCGGGAAAGCACAGATACGCAGTATTTT	CASSPQMRESTDTQYF	-	TRBV13	-	TRBJ2-3
TGTGCCAGCAGTTTAGATTCGCGAACCTATGGCTACACCTTC	CASSLDSRTYGYTF	-	TRBV28	-	TRBJ1-2
TGTGCCAGCAGAAGGTTTTGTCTAGCGGACTCCTACAATGAGCAGTTCTTC	CASRRFCLADSYNEQFF	-	TRBV21-1	-	TRBJ2-1
TGTGCCAGCAGCCTGATGACCGGGGAGGGTTCACCCCTCCACTTT	CASSLMTGEGSPLHF	-	TRBV7-9	-	TRBJ1-6
TGTGCCAGCAGTACCACAGCGGGAAGGGCGACCCAGTACTTC	CASSTTAGRATQYF	TRBD2	TRBV2	-	TRBJ2-5
TGTGCCAGCAGCTTAGGGGCGGGATTAAGCACAGATACGCAGTATTTT	CASSLGAGLSTDTQYF	-	TRBV7-6	-	TRBJ2-3
TGTGCCAGCAGCCCCCTGTCCGGGGAGCTGTTTTTT	CASSPLSGELFF	-	TRBV11-2	-	TRBJ2-2
TGCGCCAGCAGTGAGTACGGGAAAGAGACCCAGTACTTC	CASSEYGKETQYF	-	TRBV10-1	few	TRBJ2-5
TGTGCCAGCAGCTTATGGGAGGAAATAGCCAAAAACATTCAGTACTTC	CASSLWEEIAKNIQYF	-	TRBV7-9	-	TRBJ2-4
TGTGCCAGCCTGAACGACAGAAATTCCTATGGCTACACCTTC	CASLNDRNSYGYTF	-	TRBV2	-	TRBJ1-2
TGTGCCAGCAGTGGCCAGGGCCCTTATAGCAATCAGCCCCAGCATTTT	CASSGQGPYSNQPQHF	-	TRBV2	-	TRBJ1-5
TGTGCCAGCAGCCGCAGCTATGGCTACACCTTC	CASSRSYGYTF	-	TRBV7-9	-	TRBJ1-2
TGTGCCAGCAGCGCCGGTAGCTCCTACAATGAGCAGTTCTTC	CASSAGSSYNEQFF	-	TRBV11-2	few	TRBJ2-1